The T cell receptor beta chain described here comes from a study of T cell responses to AZD1222 COVID-19 vaccine (dated by TCRdb to the early 2020s). With respect to the entire study: TCR sequencing covered roughly 230 trial participants: about 210 given two doses of AZD1222 and some 25 given two doses of MenACWY control vaccine. Trial participants were enrolled by age into subgroups of 18-55, 56-69 and 70-plus years, and approximately 150, 30 and 60 TCR-sequenced participants, respectively, were included in these subgroups.

The CDR3 regions of human TCRbeta chains were analyzed by immunosequencing. The source study handled its data this way. Repertoire TCRs were matched against a reference library of SARS-CoV-2-specific TCRs generated with the MIRA antigen-specificity platform. Breadth meant the fraction of unique TCRs that were SARS-CoV-2-associated, whereas depth meant the fraction of total T cells that were SARS-CoV-2-associated. Using the MIRA data, each spike-specific TCR was mapped to the spike region that the TCR reacts to and placed in a CD4 or CD8 class. Log10-transformed breadth and depth values were compared by one-way ANOVA with Sidak's multiple comparisons tests. TCRdb stores this immuneACCESS table with in-frame sequences only. Part of the clones is absent; in the studies checked, under half of the shortfall reflects unresolved V genes, and no reason is known for the rest. That table is the source of V, J and clone size, and D and trimming were worked out from the DNA. This sample holds 100,000 to 150,000 clones; more than 80% were observed only once. 4.4% of the sample belongs to the ten largest clones.

What the research found in general, with its limitations: Most participants were white British and females outnumbered males, and the authors suggested that clonal diversity may have been underestimated. The 56-69-year group was small, and its depth increase did not reach significance, likely because of low power. Only 5 to 7 AZD1222 recipients were SARS-CoV-2 seropositive at baseline, limiting conclusions about previously exposed vaccinees. Because no day 14 peak-response samples were available, repertoires were characterized only after the peak T cell response. Nearly half of unique spike-specific TCRs reportedly recognized epitopes outside regions mutated in the B.1.351 and B.1.1.7 variants. A significant rise in spike-specific TCR breadth and depth was observed after two AZD1222 doses relative to day 0 and relative to MenACWY recipients. CD4 TCRs associated with the vaccine covered the entire spike protein, and the dominant responses were in regions 160-218 and 743-854.

Remarks on this clone: Its specific antigen is unknown. Per-base quality was not reported, and no clone a single base away is much larger than it.

The sample's time point, from its label and the paper: about 28 days (+/-7) after the second vaccine dose. AZD1222 recipients given second doses at about 4 weeks or at about 12 weeks were pooled, since spike-specific TCR depth and breadth were not found to differ between the two schedules. Vaccinee samples were obtained from the UK trials COV001 and COV002, which included a single-blind randomized controlled phase 2/3 trial of AZD1222 (ChAdOx1 nCoV-19) in healthy adults. For TCRbeta chain sequencing, PBMC samples from trial participants were taken at day 0 and at day 28 after the second dose. The source is an adult who received the AZD1222 COVID-19 vaccine. Sequenced material: peripheral blood, taken 28 days after the second AZD1222 dose.

The CDR3 has the sequence CAASQGWVAEQFF. Read as DNA, the sequence is TGTGCCGCCTCCCAGGGATGGGTTGCGGAGCAGTTCTTC. The chain couples TRBV6-6 to TRBJ2-1, with TRBD1 tentatively as D gene (5 bases match). From the cysteine up to the phenylalanine, the CDR3 has a length of 13 residues. The retained sequence is limited to the CDR3, 39 bases, with the frame set at the first base. V and J lose 11 bases and 10 bases, and a span of 21 bases separates them. For CDR1 and CDR2, the germline V gene (reference sequence) lists MNHNY and SVGAGI.